These 21 T cell receptor beta chains were sequenced from one sample in a study of T cell responses to AZD1222 COVID-19 vaccine. TCRdb's table, derived via immunoSEQ multiplex PCR, lists solely in-frame clones and lacks some. This table has 95,000 to 150,000 clones, about nine tenths appearing once. The material sequenced was peripheral blood, taken 28 days after the second AZD1222 dose. The receptors were sampled from an adult who received the AZD1222 COVID-19 vaccine.

The chain couples TRBV5-1 to TRBJ1-2; D gene ambiguous. Trimming stripped 3 bases from V and 6 bases from J, with 15 bases between. Germline-derived CDR1 and CDR2 are SGHRS and YFSETQ. This CDR3 region has 14 residues. The CDR3 sequence: CASSSLDGINGYTF. DNA of the CDR3: TGCGCCAGCAGCTCACTCGACGGGATAAATGGCTACACCTTC.

The chain recombines TRBV19 with TRBJ2-1; unclear D gene. V was clipped by 0 bases and J by 12 bases, with 15 bases between them. The germline CDR1 and CDR2 sequences are LNHDA and SQIVND (reference sequence). This CDR3 has 14 amino acids. The CDR3 DNA reads TGTGCCAGTAGTATAGATAGTGGCACCTTACGGCAGTTCTTC. Amino acids: CASSIDSGTLRQFF.

J is TRBJ1-1 and V is TRBV5-1; TRBD1 matches at 10 bases. Unmatched junction bases numbered 9, after V lost 4 bases and J lost 3 bases. In germline, CDR1 is SGHRS, CDR2 YFSETQ. The CDR3 consists of 16 residues. CDR3 amino acids: CASSLTSGTGDTEAFF. CDR3 DNA sequence: TGCGCCAGCAGCCTAACCTCCGGGACAGGGGACACTGAAGCTTTCTTT.

The rearrangement joins TRBV2 to TRBJ1-6; D gene ambiguous. Germline V gives CDR1 SNHLY, CDR2 FYNNEI. The germline V and J ends were trimmed by 6 bases and 9 bases, with 12 bases remaining between them. This CDR3 has 13 residues. As DNA, the CDR3 is TGTGCCAGCAGGGACCAAAGCGGTTCACCCCTCCACTTT. Residues: CASRDQSGSPLHF. Based on the CDR3 plus reference TRBV2 and TRBJ1-6, the full variable domain is EPEVTQTPSHQVTQMGQEVILRCVPISNHLYFYWYRQILGQKVEFLVSFYNNEISEKSEIFDDQFSVERPDGSNFTLKIRSTKLEDSAMYFCASRDQSGSPLHFGNGTRLTVT.

The chain employs TRBV18 and TRBJ1-1; 7 bases are a match to TRBD1. V lost 5 bases, J lost 0 bases, and 9 bases stayed unmatched. CDR1 KGHSH and CDR2 LQKENI come from the germline V gene. The CDR3 has 16 amino acids. CDR3 in amino acids: CASSVSGTVMNTEAFF. As DNA, the CDR3 is TGTGCCAGCTCAGTCTCCGGGACAGTTATGAACACTGAAGCTTTCTTT.

The chain couples TRBV6-5 to TRBJ1-5; maybe TRBD1 (6 bases). Deletions cut 7 bases from V and 7 bases from J, with 20 bases between. The CDR3 sequence is 15 residues long. The germline V gene has CDR1 MNHEY and CDR2 SVGAGI. CDR3 in DNA: TGTGCCAGCAAACCGGGACACGGAGGGGGGCAGCCCCAGCATTTT. Translated, it gives CASKPGHGGGQPQHF.

V usage is TRBV6-5 and J usage is TRBJ2-1; D not certain. Trimming removed 6 bases from V and 6 bases from J, with 12 bases in between. The CDR3 extends over 13 amino acids. CDR1 and CDR2 from the germline V gene are MNHEY and SVGAGI. CDR3 bases: TGTGCCAGCAGCCTCGGACGTGGCAATGAGCAGTTCTTC. Its protein is CASSLGRGNEQFF.

The chain recombines TRBV3-1 (or the pseudogene TRBV3-2) with TRBJ1-1; D might be TRBD1 (5 bases). Germline values: CDR1 LGHDT, CDR2 YNNKEL (reference sequence). Trimming cost V 0 bases and J 4 bases, with 12 bases left between them. CDR3 size: 15 residues. DNA for the CDR3: TGTGCCAGCAGCCAAGATCGGTGGAGGGGCACTGAAGCTTTCTTT. Its protein product is CASSQDRWRGTEAFF.

This chain links TRBV19 with TRBJ1-2; D ambiguous. CDR1 and CDR2 (germline): LNHDA, SQIVND (reference sequence). Trimming took off 3 bases at V and 0 bases at J, with 11 bases between the two ends. The length of the CDR3 is 15 residues. CDR3 sequence (DNA): TGTGCCAGTAGTATTACGGGGTCTGCTAACTATGGCTACACCTTC. This translates into CASSITGSANYGYTF.

This clone was observed a single time. This chain uses TRBV6-2 or TRBV6-3 with TRBJ2-7, with 9 positions matching TRBD1. The CDR3 runs to 16 residues. From germline, CDR1 is MNHEY and CDR2 SVGEGT. With V trimmed by 6 bases and J by 6 bases, 15 bases remained unmatched. This CDR3 reads CASSRGQGGGGREQYF. In DNA, the CDR3 is TGTGCCAGCAGCCGGGGACAGGGAGGAGGTGGACGCGAGCAGTACTTC.

The V call is TRBV6-1, the J call TRBJ2-3, with a possible D match to TRBD2 (6 bases). CDR1 is MNHNS, CDR2 SASEGT, per germline. V was cut by 6 bases and J by 6 bases, with 19 bases left in between. The CDR3 is 15 residues long. The CDR3 loop reads CASRRDPTREDTQYF. The DNA for the CDR3 is TGTGCCAGCAGGAGGGACCCGACCCGGGAGGATACGCAGTATTTT.

This chain joins TRBV19 and TRBJ1-2; D is possibly TRBD1 (5 bases). The germline gives CDR1 LNHDA, CDR2 SQIVND (reference sequence). V dropped 3 bases and J dropped 3 bases, with 17 bases sitting between them. This CDR3 has 16 amino acids. The CDR3: CASSIGQGSTYYGYTF. The CDR3 nucleotides read TGTGCCAGTAGTATTGGGCAGGGTTCGACCTACTATGGCTACACCTTC. The complete variable domain, with remaining parts taken from reference TRBV19 and TRBJ1-2, reads DGGITQSPKYLFRKEGQNVTLSCEQNLNHDAMYWYRQDPGQGLRLIYYSQIVNDFQKGDIAEGYSVSREKKESFPLTVTSAQKNPTAFYLCASSIGQGSTYYGYTFGSGTRLTVV.

The chain uses TRBV20-1 and TRBJ1-2; tentative D call: TRBD1 (5 bases). V gave up 3 bases and J gave up 3 bases, with 8 bases separating them. Germline loops: CDR1 DFQATT, CDR2 SNEGSKA (reference sequence). This CDR3 is 12 amino acids long. In nucleotides, the CDR3 is TGCAGTGCTAGTTTCAGGGACTATGGCTACACCTTC. Protein sequence: CSASFRDYGYTF.

Concerning this clone itself: The junction differs from germline at one of its ends, possibly a read error. The chain couples TRBV30 to TRBJ2-7, with D perhaps assigned TRBD1 or TRBD2 (5 bases each). CDR3 length: 11 residues. Germline loops: CDR1 GTSNPN, CDR2 SVGIG (reference sequence). DNA for the CDR3: TGTGCCTGGAGTGTTGGGGACCGCAGGTTATTC. Its translation: CAWSVGDRRLF.

J is TRBJ1-2 and V is TRBV5-5; TRBD1 might be the D (5 bases). V was trimmed by 2 bases and J by 7 bases, leaving 12 bases between them. This CDR3 is built from 13 residues. CDR1 and CDR2 (germline): SGHKS, YYEKEE (reference sequence). The chain's CDR3 is CASSFRRDGGYTF. The CDR3 bases are TGTGCCAGCAGCTTTCGAAGGGACGGTGGCTACACCTTC.

The chain combines TRBV7-8 with TRBJ2-3; maybe TRBD1 (7 bases). The germline gives CDR1 SGHVS, CDR2 FQNEAQ. With 5 bases removed from V and 2 bases from J, the gap between germline ends came to 26 bases. The CDR3 consists of 19 residues. In nucleotides, the CDR3 is TGTGCCAGCAGCCCCACGACCTTCGACAGGGACTCTTACACAGATACGCAGTATTTT. Residues: CASSPTTFDRDSYTDTQYF.

The genes are TRBV3-1 (or the pseudogene TRBV3-2) and TRBJ2-1; D is undetermined. The germline V gene encodes CDR1 LGHDT and CDR2 YNNKEL (reference sequence). Trimming shortened V by 3 bases and J by 7 bases, and 13 bases separated the two germline ends. The CDR3 is 14 residues long. DNA of the CDR3: TGTGCCAGCAGCCACGTTAGGGTAGGGAATGAGCAGTTCTTC. This codes for CASSHVRVGNEQFF.

V is TRBV5-1 and J is TRBJ1-5, with D possibly matching TRBD1 (5 bases). The CDR3 runs 16 residues. CDR1 is SGHRS, CDR2 YFSETQ, per germline. V was trimmed by 0 bases and J by 4 bases, leaving 14 bases between them. The CDR3: CASSLDGQGRNQPQHF. The CDR3 DNA reads TGCGCCAGCAGCTTGGATGGACAAGGGCGTAATCAGCCCCAGCATTTT.

The chain employs TRBV4-3 and TRBJ2-7; D is possibly TRBD1 or TRBD2 (5 bases each). Germline loops: CDR1 LGHNA, CDR2 YSLEER. The CDR3 contains 15 residues. Trimming stripped 2 bases from V and 3 bases from J, with 14 bases between. Here the CDR3 reads CASSQNWGGGYEQYF. The CDR3 DNA follows: TGCGCCAGCAGCCAAAACTGGGGTGGGGGCTACGAGCAGTACTTC.

The chain employs TRBV6-5 and TRBJ1-1; possible D gene TRBD1, 5 bases. Germline lookup yields CDR1 MNHEY and CDR2 SVGAGI. This CDR3 region has 14 residues. Trimming stripped 5 bases from V and 1 base from J, with 11 bases between. CDR3 sequence reads: CASSRGHSNTEAFF. CDR3 nucleotide sequence: TGTGCCAGCAGTCGGGGCCATTCGAACACTGAAGCTTTCTTT.

The V call is TRBV6-5, the J call TRBJ2-1; D is possibly TRBD2 (6 bases). CDR3 length: 14 amino acids. The V gene's germline CDR1 is MNHEY and CDR2 SVGAGI. V lost 8 bases to trimming and J lost 3 bases, with 14 bases between them. CDR3 sequence (DNA): TGTGCCAGCCGGTCCGGGGGAAGCTACAATGAGCAGTTCTTC. Translated: CASRSGGSYNEQFF.